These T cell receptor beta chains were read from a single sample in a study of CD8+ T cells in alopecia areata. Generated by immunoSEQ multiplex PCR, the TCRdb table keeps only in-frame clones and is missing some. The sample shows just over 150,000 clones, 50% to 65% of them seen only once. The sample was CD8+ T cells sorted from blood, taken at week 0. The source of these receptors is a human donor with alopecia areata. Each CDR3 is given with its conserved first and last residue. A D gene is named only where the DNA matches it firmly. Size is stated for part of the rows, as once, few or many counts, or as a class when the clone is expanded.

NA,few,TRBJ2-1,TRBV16,CASSAGGAYNEQFF,TGTGCCAGCAGCGCTGGTGGGGCCTACAATGAGCAGTTCTTC
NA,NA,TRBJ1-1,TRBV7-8,CASSPRSFPTPTEAFF,TGTGCCAGCAGCCCACGGTCCTTTCCAACTCCCACTGAAGCTTTCTTT
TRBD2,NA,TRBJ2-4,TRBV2,CASRGETLGNIQYF,TGTGCCAGCCGGGGGGAGACTTTGGGAAACATTCAGTACTTC
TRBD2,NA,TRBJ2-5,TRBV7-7,CASSQTSEETQYF,TGTGCCAGCAGCCAGACTAGCGAGGAGACCCAGTACTTC
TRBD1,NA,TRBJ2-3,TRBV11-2,CASSLPGQASTDTQYF,TGTGCCAGCAGCTTACCCGGACAGGCCAGCACAGATACGCAGTATTTT
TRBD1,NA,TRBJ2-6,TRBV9,CASSVGTGGSGANVLTF,TGTGCCAGCAGCGTCGGGACAGGGGGCTCTGGGGCCAACGTCCTGACTTTC
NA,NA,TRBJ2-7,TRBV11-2,CASSLNYEQYF,TGTGCCAGCAGCTTAAATTACGAGCAGTACTTC
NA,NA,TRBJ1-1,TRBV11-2,CASSPSPLTEAFF,TGTGCCAGCAGCCCATCCCCCCTCACTGAAGCTTTCTTT
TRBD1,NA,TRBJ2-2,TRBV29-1,CSVEEGQGAAGELFF,TGCAGCGTTGAGGAAGGACAGGGGGCCGCCGGGGAGCTGTTTTTT
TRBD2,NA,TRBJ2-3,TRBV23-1,CASSQDPPAGAADTQYF,TGCGCCAGCAGCCAAGATCCCCCAGCGGGGGCCGCAGATACGCAGTATTTT
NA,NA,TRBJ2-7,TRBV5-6,CASSLAFERSYEQYF,TGTGCCAGCAGCTTGGCCTTCGAGCGCTCCTACGAGCAGTACTTC
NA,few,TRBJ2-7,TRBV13,CASSFSHNYEQYF,TGTGCCAGCAGCTTTTCCCACAACTACGAGCAGTACTTC
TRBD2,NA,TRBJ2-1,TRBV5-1,CASSLTSGHNEQFF,TGCGCCAGCAGCCTGACTAGCGGACACAATGAGCAGTTCTTC
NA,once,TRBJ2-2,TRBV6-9,CASWGTGELFF,TGTGCCAGTTGGGGGACCGGGGAGCTGTTTTTT
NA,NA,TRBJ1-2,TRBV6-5,CASSYPGGEDGYTF,TGTGCCAGCAGTTACCCTGGCGGGGAGGATGGCTACACCTTC
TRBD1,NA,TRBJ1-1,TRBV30,CAWNGGTGIAAFF,TGTGCCTGGAACGGGGGGACAGGGATTGCGGCTTTCTTT
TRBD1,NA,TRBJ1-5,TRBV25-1,CASSAGTVNQPQHF,TGTGCCAGCAGTGCAGGGACAGTAAATCAGCCCCAGCATTTT
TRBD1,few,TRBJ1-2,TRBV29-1,CSVEDGTAYGYTF,TGCAGCGTTGAAGACGGGACAGCCTATGGCTACACCTTC
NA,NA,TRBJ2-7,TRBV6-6,CASSYSRPGHEQYF,TGTGCCAGCAGTTACTCGAGGCCAGGCCACGAGCAGTACTTC
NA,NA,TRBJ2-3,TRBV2,CASLPEGTDTQYF,TGTGCCAGCCTCCCGGAAGGCACAGATACGCAGTATTTT
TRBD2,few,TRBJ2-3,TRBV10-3,CAISGGMGGTDTQYF,TGTGCCATCAGTGGAGGGATGGGGGGGACAGATACGCAGTATTTT
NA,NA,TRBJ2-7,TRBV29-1,CSVVVGPGTNEQYF,TGCAGCGTTGTCGTGGGGCCTGGTACTAACGAGCAGTACTTC
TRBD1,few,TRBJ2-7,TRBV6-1,CASSEGDSSYEQYF,TGTGCCAGCAGTGAAGGGGACAGCTCCTACGAGCAGTACTTC
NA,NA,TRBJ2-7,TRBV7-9,CASSLQLTEQYF,TGTGCCAGCAGCTTACAGCTAACCGAGCAGTACTTC
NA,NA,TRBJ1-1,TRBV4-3,CASSQVNEHTEAFF,TGCGCCAGCAGCCAAGTGAATGAACACACTGAAGCTTTCTTT
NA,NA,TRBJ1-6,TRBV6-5,CASSFYEQLKNSPLHF,TGTGCCAGCAGTTTTTATGAACAGCTCAAAAATTCACCCCTCCACTTT
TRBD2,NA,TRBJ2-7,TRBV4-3,CASSQEGTSSYEQYF,TGCGCCAGCAGCCAAGAAGGGACTAGTTCCTACGAGCAGTACTTC
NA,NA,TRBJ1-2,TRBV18,CASSPPMAAAYGYTF,TGTGCCAGCTCACCACCTATGGCGGCCGCTTATGGCTACACCTTC
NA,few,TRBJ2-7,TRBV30,CAWSTGSSLYEQYF,TGTGCCTGGTCTACAGGGTCCTCACTGTACGAGCAGTACTTC
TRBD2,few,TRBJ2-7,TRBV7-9,CASSQLAGGPSYEQYF,TGTGCCAGCAGCCAACTAGCGGGGGGCCCAAGCTACGAGCAGTACTTC
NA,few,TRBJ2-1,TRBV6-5,CASSYEAGVDEQFF,TGTGCCAGCAGTTACGAGGCAGGGGTGGATGAGCAGTTCTTC
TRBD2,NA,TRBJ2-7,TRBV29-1,CSVEWSGGNYEQYF,TGCAGCGTTGAATGGAGCGGGGGTAATTACGAGCAGTACTTC
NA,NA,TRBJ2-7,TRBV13,CASSLGRSYEQYF,TGTGCCAGCAGCTTGGGCCGATCCTACGAGCAGTACTTC
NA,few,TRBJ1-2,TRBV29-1,CSTRTASYGYTF,TGCAGCACGCGGACAGCGAGCTATGGCTACACCTTC
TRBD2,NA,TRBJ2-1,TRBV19,CASSIRGGNEQFF,TGTGCCAGTAGTATAAGGGGAGGGAATGAGCAGTTCTTC
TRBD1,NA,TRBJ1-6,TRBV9,CASSVGAGGSPLHF,TGTGCCAGCAGCGTAGGAGCAGGGGGTTCACCCCTCCACTTT
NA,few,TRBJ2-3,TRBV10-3,CAISPGGTDTQYF,TGTGCCATCTCACCAGGGGGCACAGATACGCAGTATTTT
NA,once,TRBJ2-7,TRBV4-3,CASSQGKGAYEQYF,TGCGCCAGCAGCCAGGGCAAGGGGGCCTACGAGCAGTACTTC
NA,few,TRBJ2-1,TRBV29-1,CSAKLGVGGEQFF,TGCAGCGCCAAATTAGGCGTCGGTGGTGAGCAGTTCTTC
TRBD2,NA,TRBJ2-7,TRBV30,CAWSVSGGSYEQYF,TGTGCCTGGAGTGTGAGCGGGGGCTCCTACGAGCAGTACTTC
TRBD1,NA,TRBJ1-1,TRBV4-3,CASSQDRGLGTEAFF,TGCGCCAGCAGCCAGGACAGGGGGCTCGGCACTGAAGCTTTCTTT
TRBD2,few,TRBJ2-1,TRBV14,CASSPIAGAAHEQFF,TGTGCCAGCAGCCCGATAGCGGGGGCGGCGCATGAGCAGTTCTTC
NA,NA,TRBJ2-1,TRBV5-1,CASSYGGNEQFF,TGCGCCAGCAGCTATGGAGGCAATGAGCAGTTCTTC
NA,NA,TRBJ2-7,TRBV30,CAWSADMGYEQYF,TGTGCCTGGAGTGCAGATATGGGGTACGAGCAGTACTTC
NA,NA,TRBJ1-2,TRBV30,CAWSKEYGYTF,TGTGCCTGGAGTAAGGAGTATGGCTACACCTTC
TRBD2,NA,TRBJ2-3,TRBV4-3,CASSRSGGLTDTQYF,TGCGCCAGCAGCCGAAGCGGGGGGCTCACAGATACGCAGTATTTT
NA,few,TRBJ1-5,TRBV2,CASSVPDLNQPQHF,TGTGCCAGCAGTGTACCGGACCTCAATCAGCCCCAGCATTTT
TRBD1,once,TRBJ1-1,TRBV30,CAWTTGAVAEAFF,TGTGCCTGGACCACAGGGGCTGTGGCTGAAGCTTTCTTT
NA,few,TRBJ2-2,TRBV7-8,CASSLGSGNTGELFF,TGTGCCAGCTCCTTAGGGTCAGGGAACACCGGGGAGCTGTTTTTT
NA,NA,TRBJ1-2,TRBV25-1,CASSVGSTYGYTF,TGTGCCAGCAGTGTGGGCAGCACCTATGGCTACACCTTC
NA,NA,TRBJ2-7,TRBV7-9,CASSLGERAYEQYF,TGTGCCAGCAGCTTAGGGGAACGGGCCTACGAGCAGTACTTC
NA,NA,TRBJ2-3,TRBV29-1,CSVEDGFGQDTDTQYF,TGCAGCGTTGAAGATGGGTTCGGTCAGGACACAGATACGCAGTATTTT
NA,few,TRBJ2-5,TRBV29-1,CSGLLAISQETQYF,TGCAGCGGCCTACTCGCGATAAGCCAAGAGACCCAGTACTTC
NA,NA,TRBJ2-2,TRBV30,CAWSMEFNTGELFF,TGTGCCTGGAGTATGGAGTTTAACACCGGGGAGCTGTTTTTT
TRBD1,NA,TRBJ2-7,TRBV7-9,CASSLRRTGTYEQYF,TGTGCCAGCAGCTTGCGTAGGACAGGGACCTACGAGCAGTACTTC